The 5 T cell receptor beta chains below come from one sample, sequenced in a study of patients and donors after allogeneic stem cell transplantation. MiXCR, applied by TCRdb to the RT-PCR reads, yields one record per CDR3 protein. The sample comprises some 230,000 distinct CDR3 sequences, about 14% of which are singletons, and roughly 11% rests with the top ten. The specimen was blood, either unsorted or a sorted T cell fraction (not recorded which). The source is a human donor who was either an allogeneic HSCT recipient or a stem cell or donor lymphocyte infusion donor (not recorded which). It is not recorded whose cells these are; they may come from a transplant donor.

The J gene is TRBJ2-1, the V gene TRBV7-6, with 9 bases aligning to TRBD1. The CDR3 has 16 amino acids. V lost 5 bases and J lost 7; bases outside the gene matches: 12. The germline V gene has CDR1 SGHVS and CDR2 FNYEAQ. The CDR3 DNA reads as TGTGCCAGCAGCCCAAATCACAGGGGGCTGGGGAATGAGCAGTTCTTC. This codes for CASSPNHRGLGNEQFF.

This clonotype was recorded at least ten times. V gene TRBV7-2 combines with J gene TRBJ2-5; the match to TRBD2 covers 8 bases. CDR1 SGHTA and CDR2 FQGNSA come from the germline V gene. The CDR3 is made up of 15 amino acids. After removal of 2 bases from V and 5 bases from J, the junction contained 7 bases not matched to a gene. DNA of the CDR3: TGTGCCAGCAGCTTAACGGGAGGGCCAGTTGAGACCCAGTACTTC. It specifies CASSLTGGPVETQYF.

This clonotype occurred a few times. This sequence joins TRBV6-1 and TRBJ1-1, with 7 bases matching TRBD1. Germline V CDR1 and CDR2: MNHNS, SASEGT. V was pared by 1 base and J by 1 base, with 3 bases of the junction left unmatched. The CDR3 runs 15 residues. The CDR3 nucleotides are TGTGCCAGCAGTGAAGTCCGGGACAGGAACACTGAAGCTTTCTTT. Protein product: CASSEVRDRNTEAFF.

This clonotype was counted many times. CDR3 region: CSASPSSGISYEQYF. CDR3 nucleotides: TGCAGTGCTTCCCCTTCAAGCGGGATCTCCTACGAGCAGTACTTC. This rearrangement joins TRBV20-1 to TRBJ2-7, with 7 bases matching TRBD2. Germline trimming cut 5 bases from V and 0 bases from J; bases unmatched to any gene: 10. The CDR3 length is 15 residues. Germline-derived CDR1 and CDR2 are DFQATT and SNEGSKA (reference sequence).

The chain uses TRBV6-2 or TRBV6-3 and TRBJ2-2; no firm D call. The CDR3 runs 12 residues. CDR1 is MNHEY, CDR2 SVGEGT, per germline. The ends were cut back, 6 bases at V and 7 bases at J, with 9 bases in the middle. CDR3 in DNA: TGTGCCAGCAGGACGCCCGGCGGGGAGCTGTTTTTT. Translated, it gives CASRTPGGELFF.